A single sample gave rise to the 21 T cell receptor beta chains below, sequenced in a study of blood T cells in healthy people across ages. A second PCR, run for roughly 6 to 11 cycles, used a sample-barcoded 5' primer plus a J-beta primer mix. MiXCR, applied by TCRdb to the 5' RACE reads, yields one record per CDR3 protein. The table shows roughly 800,000 distinct CDR3 sequences, with 25% occurring only once. Another study also made use of these data, one on T cells of mothers and their children.

Sequencing input: blood. The receptors come from a boy younger than 18 in good health.

The chain carries TRBV29-1 and TRBJ1-5; unclear D gene. The length of the CDR3 is 12 residues. V was clipped by 4 bases and J by 7 bases, with 11 bases between them. The germline CDR1 and CDR2 sequences are SQVTM and ANQGSEA. The CDR3 sequence is CSVGEGSQPQHF. The CDR3, as DNA: TGCAGCGTTGGTGAGGGCAGCCAGCCCCAGCATTTT.

There are a few counts of this clonotype. The chain uses TRBV7-2 and TRBJ1-2, with 10 bases fitting TRBD1. This CDR3 is built from 15 residues. V dropped 5 bases and J dropped 7; count of bases not matched to a gene: 10. The germline V gene has CDR1 SGHTA and CDR2 FQGNSA. The CDR3 DNA reads as TGTGCCAGCAGCGCTCAGTCCGGACAGGGGGGTGGCTACACCTTC. Encoded protein: CASSAQSGQGGGYTF.

The sample holds a few counts of this clonotype. This chain connects TRBV5-6 to TRBJ2-6; D remains ambiguous. The V and J ends lost 4 bases and 3 bases respectively, with 14 bases between them. The germline V gene has CDR1 SGHDT and CDR2 YYEEEE. The CDR3 covers 16 residues. In DNA form, the CDR3 reads TGTGCCAGCAGCACGGTCGGGCTCGATGGGGCCAACGTCCTGACTTTC. This codes for CASSTVGLDGANVLTF.

This clonotype was detected a few times. The chain couples TRBV4-2 to TRBJ1-2; D is perhaps TRBD1 (5 bases). Germline values: CDR1 LGHNA, CDR2 YNFKEQ. V lost 1 base and J lost 0, with 12 bases in between. CDR3 length: 16 amino acids. CDR3 DNA: TGTGCCAGCAGCCAAGTGGTTGGACAACCTAACTATGGCTACACCTTC. Translated: CASSQVVGQPNYGYTF.

This clonotype was counted a few times. CDR3 coding DNA: TGTGCCAGCAGCTTATCGGGGGATCCTTTCAATGAGCAGTTCTTC. Protein: CASSLSGDPFNEQFF. The chain is built from TRBV7-2 and TRBJ2-1; D may be TRBD2 (6 bases). This CDR3 is built from 15 residues. Germline loops: CDR1 SGHTA, CDR2 FQGNSA. The germline V and J ends were trimmed by 2 bases and 6 bases, with 14 bases remaining between them.

This clonotype was found a few times. The V call is TRBV29-1, the J call TRBJ2-1; the match to TRBD2 covers 9 bases. From germline, CDR1 is SQVTM and CDR2 ANQGSEA. The ends lost 2 bases at V and 3 bases at J; junction bases unmatched: 11. This CDR3 spans 17 amino acids. CDR3 sequence reads: CSVESQILAGSYNEQFF. Here the CDR3 DNA reads TGCAGCGTTGAATCCCAAATACTAGCGGGCAGCTACAATGAGCAGTTCTTC.

V and J are TRBV20-1 and TRBJ2-5; 14 bases are a match to TRBD2. The CDR3 loop spans 17 amino acids. Unmatched junction bases numbered 9, after V lost 0 bases and J lost 6 bases. CDR1 is DFQATT, CDR2 SNEGSKA, per germline (reference sequence). CDR3 in amino acids: CSARDREGLAGGQTQYF. The DNA for the CDR3 is TGCAGTGCTAGAGATCGGGAAGGACTAGCGGGGGGACAGACCCAGTACTTC.

This clonotype was counted at least ten times. The chain uses TRBV2 and TRBJ2-3; 7 bases line up with TRBD1. The CDR3 has 14 residues. J was trimmed by 0 bases and V by 6 bases; bases with no gene match: 3. CDR1 is SNHLY, CDR2 FYNNEI, per germline. The CDR3: CASRDRLSTDTQYF. CDR3 coding DNA: TGTGCCAGCAGGGACAGGCTCAGCACAGATACGCAGTATTTT. Looking up the rest from reference TRBV2 and TRBJ2-3 gives the full variable domain: EPEVTQTPSHQVTQMGQEVILRCVPISNHLYFYWYRQILGQKVEFLVSFYNNEISEKSEIFDDQFSVERPDGSNFTLKIRSTKLEDSAMYFCASRDRLSTDTQYFGPGTRLTVL.

The rearrangement uses TRBV5-1 and TRBJ2-7; 14 nucleotides line up with TRBD2. In germline, CDR1 is SGHRS, CDR2 YFSETQ. The CDR3 has 16 amino acids. V gave up 0 bases and J gave up 5 bases; unmatched junction bases: 4. The DNA for the CDR3 is TGCGCCAGCAGCTTGGCGGAGACTAGCGGGAGGGACGAGCAGTACTTC. Encoded protein: CASSLAETSGRDEQYF.

This clonotype was counted only a few times. This rearrangement joins TRBV7-9 to TRBJ2-3, with 7 bases aligning to TRBD2. The V and J ends lost 8 bases and 3 bases, in that order; junction bases with no gene match: 5. Germline loops: CDR1 SEHNR, CDR2 FQNEAQ (reference sequence). CDR3 size: 13 residues. The CDR3 protein is CASRGSRTDTQYF. The CDR3 nucleotides are TGTGCCAGCCGCGGGAGCCGGACAGATACGCAGTATTTT. Full variable domain (outside the CDR3, taken from reference TRBV7-9 and TRBJ2-3): DTGVSQNPRHKITKRGQNVTFRCDPISEHNRLYWYRQTLGQGPEFLTYFQNEAQLEKSRLLSDRFSAERPKGSFSTLEIQRTEQGDSAMYLCASRGSRTDTQYFGPGTRLTVL.

This clonotype was detected only a few times. J is TRBJ2-4 and V is TRBV20-1; D might be TRBD1 (6 bases). The CDR3 runs 15 residues. Trimming shortened V by 5 bases and J by 0 bases, and 14 bases separated the two germline ends. Germline CDR1 DFQATT, CDR2 SNEGSKA (reference sequence). The CDR3 DNA follows: TGCAGTGCTCCTATTGGGGGCCAAGCCAAAAACATTCAGTACTTC. This sequence encodes CSAPIGGQAKNIQYF.

The sample holds a few counts of this clonotype. The chain joins TRBV14 to TRBJ1-1, with D possibly being TRBD1 (6 bases). V was shortened by 0 bases and J by 0 bases, with 26 bases between the two germline ends. Per germline, CDR1 SGHDN and CDR2 FVKESK. The CDR3 length is 21 residues. CDR3 sequence: CASSQEVSAQGGWYMNTEAFF. DNA of the CDR3: TGTGCCAGCAGCCAAGAGGTTTCAGCACAGGGCGGGTGGTACATGAACACTGAAGCTTTCTTT.

The chain combines TRBV7-9 with TRBJ2-3; maybe TRBD2 (6 bases). The V gene lost 4 bases and the J gene lost 0 bases, with 11 bases spanning the gap. The germline V gene has CDR1 SEHNR and CDR2 FQNEAQ (reference sequence). The CDR3 has 15 amino acids. The CDR3, as DNA: TGTGCCAGCAGCTGGGGACTCACCAGCACAGATACGCAGTATTTT. Translated: CASSWGLTSTDTQYF.

In its sample, this clonotype was seen a few times. The V call is TRBV11-1, the J call TRBJ2-5; TRBD1 agrees at 8 bases. Germline assignment: CDR1 SGHAT and CDR2 FQDESV (reference sequence). Trimming at V came to 8 bases and at J to 6 bases, leaving 8 bases not matched to a gene. The CDR3 totals 13 residues. The CDR3 region has the DNA TGTGCCAGCGGACAGGGACAACAAAAGACCCAGTACTTC. This codes for CASGQGQQKTQYF.

This clonotype has a handful of counts. The V gene is TRBV28, the J gene TRBJ2-7, with D maybe TRBD2 (5 bases). The germline V gene encodes CDR1 MDHEN and CDR2 SYDVKM. V lost 5 bases to trimming and J lost 6 bases, with 17 bases between them. CDR3 size: 14 residues. The CDR3 nucleotides read TGTGCCAGCAGTCTCCGGGGTCCGATGCGCGAGCAGTACTTC. The encoded protein is CASSLRGPMREQYF.

The chain is built from TRBV13 and TRBJ2-4; D call uncertain. Per the germline V gene, CDR1 is PRHDT and CDR2 is FYEKMQ (reference sequence). This CDR3 region has 13 residues. V lost 3 bases, J lost 7 bases, and 10 bases lay in between. The CDR3 nucleotides are TGTGCCAGCAGCTTCGAAAGTGGGAACATTCAGTACTTC. It codes for CASSFESGNIQYF.

The rearrangement links TRBV18 to TRBJ2-7; D remains unclear. Between the trimmed V and J ends, which lost 6 bases and 6 bases, there was a span of 18 bases. Germline V gene sequence: CDR1 KGHSH, CDR2 LQKENI. The CDR3 is 14 amino acids. Here the CDR3 DNA reads TGTGCCAGCTCCGCGGACGGCTACTTTTCCGAGCAGTACTTC. Encoded protein: CASSADGYFSEQYF. Complete variable domain (other parts from reference TRBV18 and TRBJ2-7): NAGVMQNPRHLVRRRGQEARLRCSPMKGHSHVYWYRQLPEEGLKFMVYLQKENIIDESGMPKERFSAEFPKEGPSILRIQQVVRGDSAAYFCASSADGYFSEQYFGPGTRLTVT.

Ten or more counts support this clonotype. The chain carries TRBV5-1 and TRBJ2-3; 10 bases agree with TRBD2. The germline CDR1 and CDR2 sequences are SGHRS and YFSETQ. The junction had 5 bases not matched to a gene; V was cut back by 7 bases and J by 0 bases. CDR3 length: 15 residues. The CDR3, as DNA: TGCGCCAGCCACGAGACTAGCGGGAGCACAGATACGCAGTATTTT. Protein product: CASHETSGSTDTQYF.

This rearrangement joins TRBV28 to TRBJ2-5, with D perhaps being TRBD1 or TRBD2 (5 bases each). The CDR3 spans 14 residues. Germline V CDR1 and CDR2: MDHEN, SYDVKM. V lost 6 bases and J 4 bases, leaving 15 bases between the germline ends. The CDR3 is CASRVPGPRETQYF. The CDR3 DNA reads TGTGCCAGCAGAGTACCGGGACCTCGAGAGACCCAGTACTTC.

The sample holds many counts of this clonotype. Just one base apart from a much larger clone, this may be a read error. This chain connects TRBV7-2 to TRBJ2-5; D is undetermined. This CDR3 is built from 11 residues. The V end was cut by 2 bases, the J end by 5 bases, with 3 bases between. Germline CDR1 is SGHTA and CDR2 is FQGNSA. CDR3 DNA: TGTGCCAGCAGCTTATGGGAGACCCAGTACTTC. Translated: CASSLWETQYF.

V usage is TRBV20-1 and J usage is TRBJ2-5, with 11 bases lining up with TRBD2. Germline CDR1 DFQATT, CDR2 SNEGSKA (reference sequence). The CDR3 length is 15 residues. Trimming cost V 6 bases and J 5 bases; bases outside gene matches: 11. The CDR3: CSADGTSGFGETQYF. CDR3 DNA sequence: TGCAGTGCCGATGGGACTAGCGGTTTCGGGGAGACCCAGTACTTC.